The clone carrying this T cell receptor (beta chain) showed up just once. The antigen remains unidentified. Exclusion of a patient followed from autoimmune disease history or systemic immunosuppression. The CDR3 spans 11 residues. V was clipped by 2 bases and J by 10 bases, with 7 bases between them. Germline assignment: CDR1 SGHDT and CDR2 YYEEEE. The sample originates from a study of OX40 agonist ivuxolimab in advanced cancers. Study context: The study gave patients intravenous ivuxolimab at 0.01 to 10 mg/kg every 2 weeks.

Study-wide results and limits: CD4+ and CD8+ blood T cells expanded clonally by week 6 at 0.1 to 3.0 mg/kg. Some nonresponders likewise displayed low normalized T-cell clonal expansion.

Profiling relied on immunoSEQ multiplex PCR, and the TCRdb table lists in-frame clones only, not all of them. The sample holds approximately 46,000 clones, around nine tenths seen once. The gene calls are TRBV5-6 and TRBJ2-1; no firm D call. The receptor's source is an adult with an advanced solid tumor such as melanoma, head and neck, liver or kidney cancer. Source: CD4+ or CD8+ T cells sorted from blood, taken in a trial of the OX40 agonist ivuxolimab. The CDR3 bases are TGTGCCAGCAGCTTAGGGAAAGAGCAGTTCTTC. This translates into CASSLGKEQFF.